The TCR beta chain described here comes from a study of blood T cell repertoires in COVID-19. This table comes from immunoSEQ multiplex PCR, and its TCRdb copy is limited to in-frame clones, with some not included. The sample lists over 250,000 clones; 75% to 95% were seen once. Germline CDR1 reads LNHDA; CDR2 reads SQIVND (reference sequence). This CDR3 is built from 12 residues. With 5 bases removed from V and 2 bases from J, the gap between germline ends came to 6 bases. The origin of this receptor is a young adult with COVID-19, enrolled during active disease. The specimen was peripheral blood. This chain links TRBV19 with TRBJ1-2, with a tentative D call TRBD1 (5 bases). As DNA, the CDR3 is TGTGCCAGTAGTGACAGCAACTATGGCTACACCTTC. Residues: CASSDSNYGYTF. Based on the CDR3 plus reference TRBV19 and TRBJ1-2, the full variable domain is DGGITQSPKYLFRKEGQNVTLSCEQNLNHDAMYWYRQDPGQGLRLIYYSQIVNDFQKGDIAEGYSVSREKKESFPLTVTSAQKNPTAFYLCASSDSNYGYTFGSGTRLTVV.